A single sample is the source of the 3 T cell receptor beta chains below, sequenced in a study of CD8+ T cells in alopecia areata. It was cDNA, reverse transcribed from extracted RNA, that served as the sequencing template. Repertoires were generated with immunoSEQ multiplex PCR, while TCRdb's copy carries only in-frame clones and drops some. The repertoire has tens of thousands of clones, around 40% of them found once; the top ten carry roughly 47%. What was sequenced was NKG2D-low CD8+ T cells sorted from blood. The origin of the receptors is a human donor with alopecia areata.

The chain employs TRBV29-1 and TRBJ1-2, with 8 bases that match TRBD1. Germline CDR1 SQVTM, CDR2 ANQGSEA. Trimming cost V 6 bases and J 3 bases; bases outside gene matches: 9. The CDR3 totals 14 residues. Here the CDR3 reads CSVSPTGADYGYTF. The CDR3 region has the DNA TGCAGCGTCAGCCCGACAGGGGCGGACTATGGCTACACCTTC.

CDR3 protein: CASSLEGGAIHEQFF. CDR3 bases: TGTGCCAGCAGCTTAGAGGGGGGAGCCATACATGAGCAGTTCTTC. The gene calls are TRBV13 and TRBJ2-1; the D gene could be TRBD1 or TRBD2 (6 bases each). V was shortened by 1 base and J by 8 bases, with 15 bases between the two germline ends. The CDR3 has 15 residues. Germline V gene sequence: CDR1 PRHDT, CDR2 FYEKMQ (reference sequence).

The chain couples TRBV7-9 to TRBJ2-7, with D possibly TRBD1 on 6 matching bases. CDR1 and CDR2 (germline): SEHNR, FQNEAQ (reference sequence). CDR3 size: 12 residues. V was trimmed by 4 bases and J by 6 bases, leaving 10 bases between them. CDR3 amino acids: CASSSQGPEQYF. CDR3 DNA sequence: TGTGCCAGCAGCTCCCAGGGGCCCGAGCAGTACTTC.